The sequence of this T cell receptor (beta chain) was determined in a study of cytomegalovirus exposure and HLA in healthy donors. The overall study: For the approximately 430 genotyped donors, 65% to 90% fell within the Caucasian-associated ancestry cluster. Study results and caveats: Most sequenced TCRs were rare (though some public TCRs occurred in many donors).

Comments on this clone: Its antigen is currently unknown.

The germline V gene has CDR1 LNHNV and CDR2 YYDKDF (reference sequence). V lost 5 bases, J lost 1 base, and 7 bases stayed unmatched. The CDR3 length is 16 residues. The PCR contained 60 Vbeta and 13 Jbeta primers. Here immunoSEQ multiplex PCR was the method, and the copy in TCRdb shows in-frame clones only, minus some. The table shows 140,000 to 150,000 clones, with just under 85% occurring only once. The sequencing input was PBMCs. This clonotype originated in a woman aged 55-69 years in good health and CMV-seropositive. The rearrangement uses TRBV15 and TRBJ2-7; 11 bases line up with TRBD2. CDR3 amino acids: CATSARLAGQSYEQYF. CDR3 bases: TGTGCCACCAGCGCCCGACTAGCGGGACAATCCTACGAGCAGTACTTC.